Following are 8 T cell receptor beta chains from one sample sequenced in a study of OX40 agonist ivuxolimab in advanced cancers. The assay was immunoSEQ multiplex PCR, and TCRdb's table has in-frame clones only and misses some. The sample yields about 49,000 clones, roughly 84% seen once. The sample consisted of CD4+ or CD8+ T cells sorted from blood, taken in a trial of the OX40 agonist ivuxolimab. The receptors derive from an adult with an advanced solid tumor such as melanoma, head and neck, liver or kidney cancer.

The chain couples TRBV5-1 to TRBJ1-2; 7 bases are shared with TRBD1. This CDR3 contains 17 residues. Losses at the gene ends were 3 bases for V and 3 bases for J; bases not matched to a gene: 14. Germline V lookup: CDR1 SGHRS, CDR2 YFSETQ. CDR3 protein: CASSYLSGTAIYYGYTF. CDR3 in DNA: TGCGCCAGCAGCTACCTTTCCGGGACAGCGATTTACTATGGCTACACCTTC.

The genes are TRBV19 and TRBJ1-5, with D uncertain. The CDR3 sequence is 13 residues long. CDR1 and CDR2 (germline): LNHDA, SQIVND (reference sequence). V shed 4 bases and J shed 5 bases, with 9 bases lying between them. Here the CDR3 DNA reads TGTGCCAGTAGTACGAGAAGGGATCAGCCCCAGCATTTT. Its translation is CASSTRRDQPQHF.

The chain joins TRBV7-2 to TRBJ2-7; D call uncertain. This CDR3 has 17 amino acids. In germline, CDR1 is SGHTA, CDR2 FQGNSA. Between the trimmed V and J ends, which lost 3 bases and 9 bases, there was a span of 27 bases. CDR3 nucleotide sequence: TGTGCCAGCAGCTTGGATCCTACCCAACAGCTTTCCGGCGGGCAGTACTTC. Translated, it gives CASSLDPTQQLSGGQYF.

CDR3 in DNA: TGTGCCAGCAGCTTAGTTGTGGTTAGCTCTGGAAACACCATATATTTT. Amino acid sequence: CASSLVVVSSGNTIYF. The chain couples TRBV7-2 to TRBJ1-3; D is undetermined. CDR1 and CDR2 from the germline V gene are SGHTA and FQGNSA. The CDR3 runs to 16 residues. The ends were cut back, 1 base at V and 0 bases at J, with 10 bases in the middle.

V and J are TRBV5-4 and TRBJ2-7; TRBD1 matches 9 bases. The V gene end was trimmed by 1 base and the J gene end by 6 bases; junction bases not matched to a gene: 5. Germline assignment: CDR1 SGHNT and CDR2 YYREEE (reference sequence). This CDR3 has 14 amino acids. DNA for the CDR3: TGTGCCAGCAGCTTGCGGACAGGGGTCTCCGAGCAGTACTTC. Its protein is CASSLRTGVSEQYF.

J is TRBJ2-5 and V is TRBV29-1; 13 bases are shared with TRBD2. This CDR3 contains 15 residues. Germline values: CDR1 SQVTM, CDR2 ANQGSEA. The trim removed 5 bases at V and 3 bases at J, leaving 6 bases unmatched. CDR3 nucleotides: TGCAGCGTTAAGGGACTAGCGGGAAGAAAAGAGACCCAGTACTTC. Translated, it gives CSVKGLAGRKETQYF.

The chain joins TRBV30 to TRBJ1-1, with a weak D call TRBD1 (5 bases). CDR3 length equals 13 residues. V dropped 3 bases and J dropped 4 bases, with 12 bases sitting between them. Germline loops: CDR1 GTSNPN, CDR2 SVGIG (reference sequence). The DNA of the CDR3 is TGTGCCTGGAGCCCGGGGGGGGGCACTGAAGCTTTCTTT. Protein: CAWSPGGGTEAFF.

This rearrangement joins TRBV7-9 to TRBJ2-3; the D is unclear. Germline V lookup: CDR1 SEHNR, CDR2 FQNEAQ (reference sequence). Trimming removed 5 bases from V and 7 bases from J, with 10 bases in between. The CDR3 contains 12 residues. The DNA of the CDR3 is TGTGCCAGCAGCCCTTCCCGATATACGCAGTATTTT. Amino acid sequence: CASSPSRYTQYF. The variable domain in full, completed from reference TRBV7-9 and TRBJ2-3, reads DTGVSQNPRHKITKRGQNVTFRCDPISEHNRLYWYRQTLGQGPEFLTYFQNEAQLEKSRLLSDRFSAERPKGSFSTLEIQRTEQGDSAMYLCASSPSRYTQYFGPGTRLTVL.